This is a list of T cell receptor beta chains from one sample in a study of T-cell reconstitution after alpha-beta-depleted transplantation in children. TCRdb re-called the PCR reads with MiXCR, one entry per CDR3 protein. This sample has hundreds of thousands of distinct CDR3 sequences; 15% to 20% occur once, and the top ten carry about 3.1%. The starting material was PBMCs from the stem cell graft donor, obtained from the stem cell graft. The receptor set was obtained from a human donor who donated a stem cell graft to a child with acute lymphoblastic leukemia. Both conserved end residues are part of each CDR3. D genes are given only for firm matches. For some rows the clone size is stated as once, few or many, or as a class when expanded; others skip it.

18	TRBD2	TRBV3-1	few	TRBJ2-1	TGTGCCAGCAGCCAAGGGGGCGCGGGAGAGATTCAGTACAATGAGCAGTTCTTC	CASSQGGAGEIQYNEQFF
18	-	TRBV11-1	-	TRBJ2-1	TGTGCCAGCAGCCGCCCCGTGCCGCACCACAGCTCCTACAATGAGCAGTTCTTC	CASSRPVPHHSSYNEQFF
15	-	TRBV9	-	TRBJ2-7	TGTGCCAGCAGCGTAGACACAGGCACTACCTACGAGCAGTACTTC	CASSVDTGTTYEQYF
13	-	TRBV27	few	TRBJ1-5	TGTGCCAGCAGACTACAGGGAAATCAGCCCCAGCATTTT	CASRLQGNQPQHF
14	TRBD1	TRBV18	-	TRBJ2-7	TGTGCCAGCTCACCCCAGGGGGCGAGGTACGAGCAGTACTTC	CASSPQGARYEQYF
17	-	TRBV7-9	-	TRBJ2-7	TGTGCCAGCAGCTTCCCCGCCGGGGGGCTCCTTGAATACGAGCAGTACTTC	CASSFPAGGLLEYEQYF
14	-	TRBV27	few	TRBJ2-7	TGTGCCAGCAGTGTGGATGGGAAATACTACGAGCAGTACTTC	CASSVDGKYYEQYF
16	-	TRBV5-5	few	TRBJ2-3	TGTGCCAGCAGCTGGCAGGGGGGTCGCGGCACAGATACGCAGTATTTT	CASSWQGGRGTDTQYF
11	-	TRBV20-1	-	TRBJ1-2	TGCAGTGCCCCACCTGGCTATGGCTACACCTTC	CSAPPGYGYTF
16	TRBD2	TRBV20-1	-	TRBJ2-7	TGCAGTGCTAGAGTTGGGACTAGCGGACTCCAGGGCGAGCAGTACTTC	CSARVGTSGLQGEQYF
16	-	TRBV10-3	-	TRBJ1-2	TGTGCCATCAGTGAGGGGGAGGGGGGACCTGACTATGGCTACACCTTC	CAISEGEGGPDYGYTF
14	-	TRBV12-3/TRBV12-4	few	TRBJ2-2	TGTGCCAGCAGTCAAATGCGGACGGCCGGGGAGCTGTTTTTT	CASSQMRTAGELFF
16	TRBD2	TRBV4-1	-	TRBJ2-7	TGCGCCAGCAGCCAAGAAACCGGGACTAGCTTATACGAGCAGTACTTC	CASSQETGTSLYEQYF
11	-	TRBV20-1	-	TRBJ2-1	TGCAGTGCTAGAGGGGGTAGCTTCCAGTTCTTC	CSARGGSFQFF
14	-	TRBV15	few	TRBJ1-2	TGTGCCACCAGCAGAGAGGGGGGGGGCTACGGCTACACCTTC	CATSREGGGYGYTF
14	-	TRBV20-1	few	TRBJ2-1	TGCAGTGCTCCCTATGGCGGGTCCTACAATGAGCAGTTCTTC	CSAPYGGSYNEQFF
13	-	TRBV6-1	few	TRBJ2-5	TGTGCCAGCAACCACCAGGTCCGGGAGACCCAGTACTTC	CASNHQVRETQYF
15	-	TRBV6-1	few	TRBJ2-3	TGTGCCAGCAGTGAAGCCGTGTGGGGAACAGATACGCAGTATTTT	CASSEAVWGTDTQYF
15	TRBD1	TRBV24-1	many	TRBJ2-1	TGTGCCACCAGTGATTTGGGGACAGCCAACAATGAGCAGTTCTTC	CATSDLGTANNEQFF
13	-	TRBV11-3	few	TRBJ2-7	TGTGCCAGCAGCCTAAGAGGCGGGTCCGAGCAGTACTTC	CASSLRGGSEQYF
16	TRBD1	TRBV4-2	few	TRBJ1-3	TGTGCCAGCAGCCAAGAACTTACCAGGGGGGCAAACACCATATATTTT	CASSQELTRGANTIYF
13	-	TRBV5-1	-	TRBJ1-5	TGCGCCAGCAGTTTACAGGGTCATCAGCCCCAGCATTTT	CASSLQGHQPQHF
15	-	TRBV9	-	TRBJ2-7	TGTGCCAGCAGCGTAAAGGGAGGACCACCCTACGAGCAGTACTTC	CASSVKGGPPYEQYF
13	-	TRBV6-2/TRBV6-3	few	TRBJ1-2	TGTGCCAGTTCCCGCACAGGACCTCCTGGCTACACCTTC	CASSRTGPPGYTF
16	-	TRBV5-1	-	TRBJ2-7	TGCGCCAGCAGCCCCAGGGCCTCGGGGCTCGGGGTCGCGCAGTACTTC	CASSPRASGLGVAQYF
17	TRBD2	TRBV6-1	many	TRBJ2-2	TGTGCCAGCAGTGGACTAGCGGGAGGGCCAGGCACCGGGGAGCTGTTTTTT	CASSGLAGGPGTGELFF
11	-	TRBV12-3/TRBV12-4	few	TRBJ1-1	TGTGCCAGCAGCGAGAGCACTGAAGCTTTCTTT	CASSESTEAFF
14	-	TRBV9	-	TRBJ1-1	TGTGCCAGCAGCGCCTCCCGGCACGGGACTGAAGCTTTCTTT	CASSASRHGTEAFF
13	TRBD2	TRBV20-1	-	TRBJ2-7	TGCAGTGCGAGACTAGCGGGAGGGAGGGAGCAGTACTTC	CSARLAGGREQYF
12	-	TRBV12-3/TRBV12-4	-	TRBJ2-7	TGTGCCAGCAGTTCGGTACCCTACGAGCAGTACTTC	CASSSVPYEQYF
18	TRBD1	TRBV27	-	TRBJ2-1	TGTGCCAGCCGGACCGGGACAGGGGGCGGAAGCTCCTACAATGAGCAGTTCTTC	CASRTGTGGGSSYNEQFF